A single sample gave rise to the 3 T cell receptor beta chains below, sequenced in a study of sequential checkpoint blockade in melanoma. The treatment is: randomized to nivolumab then ipilimumab (arm A) or the reverse (arm B). Assay: immunoSEQ multiplex PCR; the TCRdb copy retains only in-frame clones and omits some. Among some 17,000 clones, roughly 80% were seen once, and the ten largest hold 34%. The material sequenced was CD8+ T cells sorted from blood (inferred from file names), taken from a patient given nivolumab and ipilimumab in sequence. These receptors all stem from a human donor with melanoma.

In its sample, this clone was seen a few times. The chain couples TRBV7-9 to TRBJ2-5, with 7 bases lining up with TRBD2. This CDR3 contains 15 residues. CDR1 and CDR2 (germline): SEHNR, FQNEAQ (reference sequence). V lost 5 bases to trimming and J lost 2 bases; unmatched junction nucleotides: 8. CDR3 protein: CASSVVAGIQETQYF. The DNA for the CDR3 is TGTGCCAGCAGCGTCGTAGCGGGCATACAAGAGACCCAGTACTTC.

J is TRBJ2-2 and V is TRBV9, with TRBD2 matching over 8 bases. After removal of 4 bases from V and 2 bases from J, the junction contained 19 bases not matched to a gene. Germline V gives CDR1 SGDLS, CDR2 YYNGEE. The CDR3 sequence is 20 residues long. The CDR3 DNA is TGTGCCAGCAGCATACGACAACCGAAACCGGGACTAGTAAACACCGGGGAGCTGTTTTTT. This gives the protein CASSIRQPKPGLVNTGELFF.

This clone ranks as medium-sized. V usage is TRBV19 and J usage is TRBJ2-1; 10 bases line up with TRBD2. Per the germline V gene, CDR1 is LNHDA and CDR2 is SQIVND (reference sequence). The CDR3 runs to 16 residues. V was pared by 9 bases and J by 7 bases, with 15 bases of the junction left unmatched. Here the CDR3 reads CARPDRTGTSENEQFF. The CDR3, as DNA: TGTGCCAGACCGGACAGAACCGGGACTAGCGAGAATGAGCAGTTCTTC. The full variable domain, rest sourced from reference TRBV19 and TRBJ2-1, is DGGITQSPKYLFRKEGQNVTLSCEQNLNHDAMYWYRQDPGQGLRLIYYSQIVNDFQKGDIAEGYSVSREKKESFPLTVTSAQKNPTAFYLCARPDRTGTSENEQFFGPGTRLTVL.